Following are 10 T cell receptor beta chains from one sample sequenced in a study of human T cells and chemical hapten exposure. Time point noted: patch test 1, 2 weeks after DPC sensitization. Treatment noted: therapeutic diphenylcyclopropenone sensitization with weekly scalp DPC. TCRdb re-derived calls from the RACE reads in MiXCR, one entry per CDR3 protein. The table lists roughly 180,000 distinct CDR3 sequences, approximately 15% of them singletons, with 1.7% in the top ten. The sequencing here drew on whole blood, taken in connection with sensitization to the hapten diphenylcyclopropenone (DPC). Receptors originate from a woman aged 30 to 39 with alopecia areata. Some clones in this sample may be carry-over from other donors' samples.

This clonotype was seen a handful of times. The V gene is TRBV7-2, the J gene TRBJ1-2; a weak D match, TRBD1 (6 bases). The CDR3 runs 13 residues. Germline-derived CDR1 and CDR2 are SGHTA and FQGNSA. The V gene lost 4 bases and the J gene lost 4 bases, with 10 bases spanning the gap. CDR3 bases: TGTGCCAGCAGCTCAGGGGATCGCTATGGCTACACCTTC. This translates into CASSSGDRYGYTF.

There are many counts of this clonotype. This sequence joins TRBV28 and TRBJ2-7; TRBD2 matches at 8 bases. V was clipped by 8 bases and J by 4 bases; unmatched bases: 7. CDR3 size: 13 residues. The germline V gene encodes CDR1 MDHEN and CDR2 SYDVKM. CDR3 loop: CASQRGPLYEQYF. The CDR3 coding sequence is TGTGCCAGCCAGCGGGGGCCGCTTTACGAGCAGTACTTC.

DNA for the CDR3: TGTGCCAGCAGTCGGACTATCGAGACCCAGTACTTC. Translated: CASSRTIETQYF. This chain joins TRBV12-3 or TRBV12-4 and TRBJ2-5; maybe TRBD2 (6 bases). Trimming took 5 bases from V and 5 from J, leaving 9 bases between them. This CDR3 is 12 amino acids long.

The V gene is TRBV25-1, the J gene TRBJ2-1, with D possibly being TRBD1 (6 bases). Trimming cost V 0 bases and J 6 bases, with 9 bases left between them. Germline loops: CDR1 MGHDK, CDR2 SYGVNS. The CDR3 is 14 amino acids. In DNA, the CDR3 is TGTGCCAGCAGTGAATATTTAGGGGGCAATGAGCAGTTCTTC. Translating gives CASSEYLGGNEQFF. Looking up the rest from reference TRBV25-1 and TRBJ2-1 gives the full variable domain: EADIYQTPRYLVIGTGKKITLECSQTMGHDKMYWYQQDPGMELHLIHYSYGVNSTEKGDLSSESTVSRIRTEHFPLTLESARPSHTSQYLCASSEYLGGNEQFFGPGTRLTVL.

V is TRBV10-2 and J is TRBJ2-7; tentatively, D is TRBD1 (6 bases). V lost 4 bases to trimming and J lost 4 bases, with 20 bases between them. The germline gives CDR1 WSHSY, CDR2 SAAADI. This CDR3 region has 16 residues. CDR3 in amino acids: CASSGSLGGRSYEQYF. Written as DNA, the CDR3 is TGCGCCAGCAGTGGCAGCTTAGGGGGACGTTCATACGAGCAGTACTTC.

The chain is built from TRBV5-4 and TRBJ1-2, with a possible D match to TRBD1 (5 bases). The germline V gene encodes CDR1 SGHNT and CDR2 YYREEE (reference sequence). V lost 2 bases and J 1 base, leaving 12 bases between the germline ends. The CDR3 runs to 15 residues. The CDR3 DNA is TGTGCCAGCAGCTTCCCCAGGGCGGGTAACTATGGCTACACCTTC. Its protein is CASSFPRAGNYGYTF.

The table lists this clonotype with a few counts. This chain joins TRBV6-1 and TRBJ1-1, with TRBD1 matching 9 bases. J lost 2 bases, V lost 4 bases, and 5 bases had no gene match. Germline loops: CDR1 MNHNS, CDR2 SASEGT. This CDR3 is built from 15 residues. This chain's CDR3 is CASSALTGGNTEAFF. Written as DNA, the CDR3 is TGTGCCAGCAGTGCCTTAACAGGGGGCAACACTGAAGCTTTCTTT.

This clonotype was found a few times. The DNA for the CDR3 is TGTGCCAGCAGTGAGCTCCTAGGGGGGGAAACTACCTACGAGCAGTACTTC. This translates into CASSELLGGETTYEQYF. The chain combines TRBV28 with TRBJ2-7; possibly TRBD2 for D (7 bases). V lost 5 bases, J lost 2 bases, and 22 bases lay in between. This CDR3 is 17 amino acids long. CDR1 is MDHEN, CDR2 SYDVKM, per germline.

CDR3: CASSLWTSGHQGVDTQYF. In nucleotides, the CDR3 is TGTGCCAGCAGTTTATGGACTAGCGGCCATCAAGGGGTAGATACGCAGTATTTT. V is TRBV28 and J is TRBJ2-3; TRBD2 matches at 9 bases. V was clipped by 0 bases and J by 5 bases; unmatched bases: 12. The length of the CDR3 is 18 residues. Germline-derived CDR1 and CDR2 are MDHEN and SYDVKM.

This clonotype was observed a handful of times. This chain uses TRBV7-2 with TRBJ2-1, with 9 bases that match TRBD2. The J segment lost 5 bases and the V segment lost 1 base, leaving 6 bases of the junction unmatched. Germline-derived CDR1 and CDR2 are SGHTA and FQGNSA. The CDR3 is made up of 16 amino acids. CDR3 sequence: CASSLGLTSGHNEQFF. The CDR3 region has the DNA TGTGCCAGCAGCTTAGGACTGACTAGCGGTCACAATGAGCAGTTCTTC. Drawing the rest from reference TRBV7-2 and TRBJ2-1, the complete variable domain is GAGVSQSPSNKVTEKGKDVELRCDPISGHTALYWYRQSLGQGLEFLIYFQGNSAPDKSGLPSDRFSAERTGGSVSTLTIQRTQQEDSAVYLCASSLGLTSGHNEQFFGPGTRLTVL.